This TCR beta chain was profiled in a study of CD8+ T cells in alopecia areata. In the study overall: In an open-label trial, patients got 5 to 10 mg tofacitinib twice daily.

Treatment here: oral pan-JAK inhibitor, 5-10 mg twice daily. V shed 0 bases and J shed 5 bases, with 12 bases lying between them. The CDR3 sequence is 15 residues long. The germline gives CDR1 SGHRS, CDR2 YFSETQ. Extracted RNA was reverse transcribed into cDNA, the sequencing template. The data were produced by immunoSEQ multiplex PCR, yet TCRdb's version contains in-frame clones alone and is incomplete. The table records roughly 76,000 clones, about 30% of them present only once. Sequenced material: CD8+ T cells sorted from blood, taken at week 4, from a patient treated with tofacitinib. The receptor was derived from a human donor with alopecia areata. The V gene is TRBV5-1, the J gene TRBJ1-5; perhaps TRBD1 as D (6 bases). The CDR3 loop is CASSLEGGLDQPQHF. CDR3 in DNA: TGCGCCAGCAGCTTGGAGGGGGGACTCGATCAGCCCCAGCATTTT.